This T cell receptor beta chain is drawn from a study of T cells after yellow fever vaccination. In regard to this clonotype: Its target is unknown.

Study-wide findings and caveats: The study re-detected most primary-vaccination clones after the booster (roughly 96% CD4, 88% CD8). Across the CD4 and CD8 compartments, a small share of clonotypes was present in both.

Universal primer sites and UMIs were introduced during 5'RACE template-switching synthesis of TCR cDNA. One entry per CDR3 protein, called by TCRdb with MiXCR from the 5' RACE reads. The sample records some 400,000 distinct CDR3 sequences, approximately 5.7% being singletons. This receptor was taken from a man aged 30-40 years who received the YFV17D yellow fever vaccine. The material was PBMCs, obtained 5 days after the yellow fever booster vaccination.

The CDR3 loop reads CASSPLAGEINEQFF. DNA of the CDR3: TGTGCCAGCAGCCCACTAGCGGGAGAAATCAATGAGCAGTTCTTC. The V and J genes are TRBV12-3 or TRBV12-4 and TRBJ2-1; 11 nucleotides match TRBD2. The V and J ends lost 6 bases and 6 bases, in that order; junction bases with no gene match: 7. This CDR3 is built from 15 residues.